These 16 T cell receptor beta chains were all obtained from the same sample, sequenced in a study of T cell responses to AZD1222 COVID-19 vaccine. Assay: immunoSEQ multiplex PCR; the TCRdb copy retains only in-frame clones and omits some. The table records 150,000 to 200,000 clones, 90% of them present only once. The source was peripheral blood, collected on day 0 of AZD1222 vaccination. These receptors originate from an adult in good health.

About this clone: Different DNA sequences within this sample yield the same CDR3. The chain is built from TRBV6-5 and TRBJ2-6; 7 nucleotides match TRBD1. CDR1 and CDR2 from the germline V gene are MNHEY and SVGAGI. The V gene end was trimmed by 6 bases and the J gene end by 4 bases; junction bases not matched to a gene: 6. This CDR3 contains 15 residues. In DNA, the CDR3 is TGTGCCAGCAGCGACAGGGCGTCCGGGGCCAACGTCCTGACTTTC. It specifies CASSDRASGANVLTF.

The chain combines TRBV3-1 (or the pseudogene TRBV3-2) with TRBJ2-2; TRBD2 matches at 13 bases. CDR1 and CDR2 (germline): LGHDT, YNNKEL (reference sequence). CDR3 length equals 18 residues. Germline trimming cut 4 bases from V and 1 base from J; bases unmatched to any gene: 6. The CDR3 loop is CASSRLLAGGQNTGELFF. The CDR3 DNA follows: TGTGCCAGCAGCCGCTTACTAGCGGGGGGGCAGAACACCGGGGAGCTGTTTTTT.

J is TRBJ2-5 and V is TRBV6-2 or TRBV6-3; D unresolved. The CDR3 is 12 residues long. V was cut by 4 bases and J by 0 bases, with 3 bases left in between. Looked up from germline, CDR1 is MNHEY and CDR2 is SVGEGT. CDR3 bases: TGTGCCAGCAGTTCCTACCAAGAGACCCAGTACTTC. Translated: CASSSYQETQYF.

The gene calls are TRBV13 and TRBJ2-3; 9 bases align to TRBD1. Per the germline V gene, CDR1 is PRHDT and CDR2 is FYEKMQ (reference sequence). The length of the CDR3 is 12 residues. The V and J ends lost 5 bases and 12 bases, in that order; junction bases with no gene match: 6. CDR3 DNA sequence: TGTGCCAGCAGCGTCGGGACAGGGCTTCAGTATTTT. This gives the protein CASSVGTGLQYF.

This rearrangement joins TRBV9 to TRBJ2-1, with TRBD2 as a possible D gene (6 bases). Per germline, CDR1 SGDLS and CDR2 YYNGEE. V lost 4 bases and J lost 9, with 17 bases in between. There are 14 residues in the CDR3. The CDR3 coding sequence is TGTGCCAGCAGCCCCAGTCTAGCGAATAGTGAGCAGTTCTTC. As protein: CASSPSLANSEQFF.

This clone has just one count. CDR3 residues: CASAASSPSPYRGLYGYTF. CDR3 nucleotide sequence: TGTGCCAGTGCGGCCAGCAGTCCCTCACCTTACCGGGGCCTCTATGGCTACACCTTC. The chain has TRBV7-8 and TRBJ1-2; TRBD1 is a possible D gene (5 bases). V lost 9 bases and J 4 bases, leaving 33 bases between the germline ends. The CDR3 extends over 19 amino acids. CDR1 is SGHVS and CDR2 is FQNEAQ in the germline V gene.

The chain joins TRBV12-3 or TRBV12-4 to TRBJ2-7; 9 bases align to TRBD1. The CDR3 runs to 12 residues. With V trimmed by 5 bases and J by 5 bases, 1 base remained unmatched. The DNA of the CDR3 is TGTGCCAGCAGTGGGACAGGGAACGAGCAGTACTTC. This gives the protein CASSGTGNEQYF.

The V and J genes are TRBV7-3 and TRBJ2-7; the D gene could be TRBD1 or TRBD2 (5 bases each). Germline-derived CDR1 and CDR2 are SGHTA and FQGTGA. Trimming removed 0 bases from V and 5 bases from J, with 8 bases in between. The CDR3 is 13 amino acids. The DNA of the CDR3 is TGTGCCAGCAGCTTAACTGGGACGAACGAGCAGTACTTC. Protein: CASSLTGTNEQYF.

The chain carries TRBV6-5 and TRBJ2-4, with TRBD1 matching 7 bases. J gave up 1 base and V 6 bases, and 0 bases lay outside the gene matches. This CDR3 spans 13 amino acids. Germline V gene data show CDR1 as MNHEY and CDR2 as SVGAGI. DNA of the CDR3: TGTGCCAGCAGACAGGGGGCCAAAAACATTCAGTACTTC. It specifies CASRQGAKNIQYF.

The V gene is TRBV19, the J gene TRBJ1-1, with 7 bases lining up with TRBD1. V lost 11 bases and J lost 0; bases outside the gene matches: 6. The CDR3 length is 13 residues. CDR1 is LNHDA and CDR2 is SQIVND in the germline V gene (reference sequence). The chain's CDR3 is CAGGQNLNTEAFF. CDR3 in DNA: TGTGCCGGGGGACAGAATCTGAACACTGAAGCTTTCTTT.

The chain is built from TRBV7-2 and TRBJ1-2, with D perhaps matching TRBD1 (6 bases). CDR3 length: 14 amino acids. Germline assignment: CDR1 SGHTA and CDR2 FQGNSA. V was cut by 5 bases and J by 8 bases, with 18 bases left in between. In DNA form, the CDR3 reads TGTGCCAGCAGCCGTAGGTCAGGGGAAGGAGGCTACACCTTC. Its protein product is CASSRRSGEGGYTF.

The genes are TRBV5-1 and TRBJ2-5; D gene uncertain. Deletions cut 4 bases from V and 5 bases from J, with 18 bases between. Germline V gene data show CDR1 as SGHRS and CDR2 as YFSETQ. The CDR3 has 15 residues. The CDR3 protein is CASSPWALEGETQYF. As DNA, the CDR3 is TGCGCCAGCAGCCCCTGGGCCCTGGAAGGGGAGACCCAGTACTTC. The full variable domain, completed using reference TRBV5-1 and TRBJ2-5, is KAGVTQTPRYLIKTRGQQVTLSCSPISGHRSVSWYQQTPGQGLQFLFEYFSETQRNKGNFPGRFSGRQFSNSRSEMNVSTLELGDSALYLCASSPWALEGETQYFGPGTRLLVL.

The J gene is TRBJ1-5, the V gene TRBV28; the D is unclear. The CDR3 covers 14 residues. Germline V gene sequence: CDR1 MDHEN, CDR2 SYDVKM. V lost 2 bases, J lost 0 bases, and 5 bases lay in between. The DNA for the CDR3 is TGTGCCAGCAGTTTAACCATTAGCAATCAGCCCCAGCATTTT. It codes for CASSLTISNQPQHF.

The chain combines TRBV7-2 with TRBJ1-6; D possibly corresponds to TRBD1 (6 bases). CDR1 and CDR2 from the germline V gene are SGHTA and FQGNSA. This CDR3 spans 16 amino acids. Trimming took off 0 bases at V and 7 bases at J, with 13 bases between the two ends. CDR3: CASSLALGQRNSPLHF. CDR3 coding DNA: TGTGCCAGCAGCTTAGCTCTCGGACAGAGGAATTCACCCCTCCACTTT.

Turning to this clone: At the DNA level, this CDR3 is encoded by other sequences in the same sample as well. V usage is TRBV5-1 and J usage is TRBJ1-6; 7 positions agree with TRBD1. CDR3 length equals 15 residues. Germline V gives CDR1 SGHRS, CDR2 YFSETQ. V shed 0 bases, J shed 6 bases, and the junction held 3 bases outside the gene matches. CDR3 protein: CASSLGQGGNSPLHF. CDR3 sequence (DNA): TGCGCCAGCAGCTTGGGACAGGGCGGTAATTCACCCCTCCACTTT. Drawing the rest from reference TRBV5-1 and TRBJ1-6, the complete variable domain is KAGVTQTPRYLIKTRGQQVTLSCSPISGHRSVSWYQQTPGQGLQFLFEYFSETQRNKGNFPGRFSGRQFSNSRSEMNVSTLELGDSALYLCASSLGQGGNSPLHFGNGTRLTVT.

The J gene is TRBJ1-6, the V gene TRBV6-5; 7 nucleotides agree with TRBD1. This CDR3 is built from 14 residues. V shed 6 bases and J 7 bases; nucleotides not matched to a gene: 6. CDR1 is MNHEY, CDR2 SVGAGI, per germline. The CDR3 DNA follows: TGTGCCAGCAGCCGGGACAGACTAAATTCACCCCTCCACTTT. This encodes CASSRDRLNSPLHF.